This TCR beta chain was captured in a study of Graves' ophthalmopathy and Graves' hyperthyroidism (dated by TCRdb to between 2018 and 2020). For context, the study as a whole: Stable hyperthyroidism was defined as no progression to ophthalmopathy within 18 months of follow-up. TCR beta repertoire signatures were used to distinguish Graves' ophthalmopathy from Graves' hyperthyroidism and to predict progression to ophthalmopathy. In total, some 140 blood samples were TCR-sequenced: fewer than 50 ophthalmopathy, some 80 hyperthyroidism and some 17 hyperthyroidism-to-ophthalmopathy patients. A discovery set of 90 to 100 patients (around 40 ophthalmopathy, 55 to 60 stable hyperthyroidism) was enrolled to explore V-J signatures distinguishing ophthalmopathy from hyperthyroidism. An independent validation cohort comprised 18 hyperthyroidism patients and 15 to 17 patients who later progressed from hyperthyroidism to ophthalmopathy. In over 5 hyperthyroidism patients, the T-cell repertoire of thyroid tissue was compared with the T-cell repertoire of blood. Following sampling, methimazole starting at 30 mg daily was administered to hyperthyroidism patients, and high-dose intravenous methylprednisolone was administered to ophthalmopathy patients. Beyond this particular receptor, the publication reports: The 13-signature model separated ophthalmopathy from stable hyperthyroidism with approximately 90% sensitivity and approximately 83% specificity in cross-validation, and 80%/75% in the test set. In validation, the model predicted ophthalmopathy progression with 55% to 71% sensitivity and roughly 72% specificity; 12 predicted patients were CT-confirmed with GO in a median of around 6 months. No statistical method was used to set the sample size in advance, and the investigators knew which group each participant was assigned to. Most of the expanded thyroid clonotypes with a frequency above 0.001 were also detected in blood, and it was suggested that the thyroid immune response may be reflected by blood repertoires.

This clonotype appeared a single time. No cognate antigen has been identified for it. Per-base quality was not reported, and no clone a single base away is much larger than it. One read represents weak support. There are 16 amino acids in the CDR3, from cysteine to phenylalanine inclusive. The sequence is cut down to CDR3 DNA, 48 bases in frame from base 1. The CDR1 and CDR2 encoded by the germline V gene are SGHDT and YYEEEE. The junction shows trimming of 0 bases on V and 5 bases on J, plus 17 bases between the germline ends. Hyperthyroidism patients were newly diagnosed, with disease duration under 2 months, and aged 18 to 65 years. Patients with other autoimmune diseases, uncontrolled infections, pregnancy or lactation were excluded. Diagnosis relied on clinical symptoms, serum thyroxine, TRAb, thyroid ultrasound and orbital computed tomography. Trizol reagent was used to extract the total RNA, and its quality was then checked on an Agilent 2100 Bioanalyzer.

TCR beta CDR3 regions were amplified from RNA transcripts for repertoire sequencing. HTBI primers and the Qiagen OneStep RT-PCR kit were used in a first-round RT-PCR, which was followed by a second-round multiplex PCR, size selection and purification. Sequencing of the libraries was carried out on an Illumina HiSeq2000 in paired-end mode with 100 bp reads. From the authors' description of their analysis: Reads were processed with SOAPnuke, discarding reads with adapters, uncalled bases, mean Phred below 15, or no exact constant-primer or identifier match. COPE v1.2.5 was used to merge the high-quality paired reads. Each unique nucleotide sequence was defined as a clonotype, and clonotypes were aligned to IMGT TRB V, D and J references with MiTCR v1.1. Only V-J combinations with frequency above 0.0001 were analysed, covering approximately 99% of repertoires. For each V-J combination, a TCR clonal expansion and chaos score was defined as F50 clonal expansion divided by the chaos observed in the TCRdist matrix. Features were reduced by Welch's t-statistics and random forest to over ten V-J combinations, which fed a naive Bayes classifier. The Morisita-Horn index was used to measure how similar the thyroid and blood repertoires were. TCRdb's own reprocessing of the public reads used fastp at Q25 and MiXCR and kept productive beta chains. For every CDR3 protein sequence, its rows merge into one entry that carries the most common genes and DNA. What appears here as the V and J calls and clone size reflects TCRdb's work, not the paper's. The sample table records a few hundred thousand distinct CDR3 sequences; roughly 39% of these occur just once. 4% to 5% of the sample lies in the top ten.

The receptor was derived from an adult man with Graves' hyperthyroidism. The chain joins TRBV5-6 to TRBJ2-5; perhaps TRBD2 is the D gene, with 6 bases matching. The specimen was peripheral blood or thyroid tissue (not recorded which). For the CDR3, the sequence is CASSLDLGGGLETQYF. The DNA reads TGTGCCAGCAGCTTGGACTTGGGGGGTGGGTTGGAGACCCAGTACTTC. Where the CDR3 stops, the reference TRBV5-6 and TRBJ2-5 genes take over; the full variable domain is DAGVTQSPTHLIKTRGQQVTLRCSPKSGHDTVSWYQQALGQGPQFIFQYYEEEERQRGNFPDRFSGHQFPNYSSELNVNALLLGDSALYLCASSLDLGGGLETQYFGPGTRLLVL.